This T cell receptor beta chain was observed in a study of cytomegalovirus exposure and HLA in healthy donors. General observations from the study: A later analysis linked a missense DCLRE1C variant to TCR beta V- and J-gene trimming.

Points on this clone: Its antigen is undetermined.

This CDR3 has 13 residues. The V gene's germline CDR1 is SEHNR and CDR2 FQNEAQ (reference sequence). The V end lost 0 bases, the J end lost 7 bases, and 9 bases lay between the germline ends. The PCR contained 60 Vbeta and 13 Jbeta primers. Some clones are missing from TCRdb's copy, which holds only in-frame ones; the method was immunoSEQ multiplex PCR. Altogether 130,000 to 150,000 clones are present, 70% to 85% being singletons, with the ten largest covering roughly 10%. The chain links TRBV7-9 to TRBJ1-2, with D perhaps matching TRBD1 (5 bases). This TCR was sampled from a woman aged 55-69 years in good health and CMV-seropositive. Sequenced: PBMCs. The CDR3 loop reads CASSLASGPGYTF. The CDR3 DNA reads as TGTGCCAGCAGCTTAGCTTCAGGGCCTGGCTACACCTTC.